A single sample gave rise to the 21 T cell receptor beta chains below, sequenced in a study of beta chain features in type 1 diabetes (dated by TCRdb to the late 2010s). Library preparation employed the immunoSEQ multiplex PCR assay. The entire isolated RNA was reverse transcribed using the High Capacity cDNA Reverse Transcription Kit, and thus expressed TCRB transcripts were sequenced. This is the immuneACCESS table as TCRdb keeps it, with only in-frame sequences that have V and J called. A part of the clones is gone; compared with another copy, unresolved V genes explain less than half, and the rest is unexplained. This sample lists around 240,000 clones; roughly 70% were detected once. The ten largest clonotypes hold about 0.051% of the sample. Source material: naive CD4+ T cells from blood. The meaning of the sample's cell subset or site label: true naive CD4+ T cells. The source is a man aged 30 to 45 in good health.

The chain employs TRBV25-1 and TRBJ2-5, with D unresolved. Germline V gene lookup returns CDR1 MGHDK and CDR2 SYGVNS. Trimming cost V 1 base and J 5 bases, with 14 bases left between them. CDR3 length: 15 amino acids. The CDR3 loop reads CASSEFHPLGETQYF. The DNA of the CDR3 is TGTGCCAGCAGTGAATTTCATCCTCTCGGGGAGACCCAGTACTTC.

The chain uses TRBV30 and TRBJ1-4; TRBD1 might be the D (6 bases). Trimming stripped 2 bases from V and 11 bases from J, with 18 bases between. Per germline, CDR1 GTSNPN and CDR2 SVGIG (reference sequence). The CDR3 is 14 residues long. The CDR3 DNA is TGTGCCTGGAGTAGACTCGCCGGGGGGCGGAAACTGTTTTTT. Protein: CAWSRLAGGRKLFF.

The sample holds a few counts of this clone. The chain recombines TRBV29-1 with TRBJ2-1; TRBD2 aligns across 9 bases. Germline CDR1 and CDR2: SQVTM and ANQGSEA. The CDR3 runs to 13 residues. V lost 3 bases, J lost 15 bases, and 12 bases stayed unmatched. The CDR3 reads CSVDIQRGENPFF. The CDR3 DNA reads as TGCAGCGTTGATATCCAGCGGGGGGAAAATCCGTTCTTC.

In its sample, this clone was seen a few times. V is TRBV30 and J is TRBJ2-1, with D perhaps TRBD1 (5 bases). The CDR3 runs to 13 residues. The germline CDR1 and CDR2 sequences are GTSNPN and SVGIG (reference sequence). Trimming pared 3 bases from V and 8 bases from J, leaving 14 bases between. CDR3 sequence (DNA): TGTGCCTGGAGAGGGCAGGGCTCCGATGAGCAGTTCTTC. Encoded protein: CAWRGQGSDEQFF. Variable domain in full (rest from reference TRBV30 and TRBJ2-1): SQTIHQWPATLVQPVGSPLSLECTVEGTSNPNLYWYRQAAGRGLQLLFYSVGIGQISSEVPQNLSASRPQDRQFILSSKKLLLSDSGFYLCAWRGQGSDEQFFGPGTRLTVL.

V gene TRBV5-1 combines with J gene TRBJ2-2, with D hard to call. The CDR3 has 14 amino acids. V was pared by 0 bases and J by 6 bases, with 9 bases between. Germline assignment: CDR1 SGHRS and CDR2 YFSETQ. The chain's CDR3 is CASSLGWQAGELFF. CDR3 DNA sequence: TGCGCCAGCAGCTTGGGTTGGCAGGCCGGGGAGCTGTTTTTT.

The chain recombines TRBV9 with TRBJ2-2; D gene uncertain. This CDR3 comprises 13 residues. CDR1 and CDR2 (germline): SGDLS, YYNGEE. V was trimmed by 0 bases and J by 3 bases, leaving 3 bases between them. CDR3 in amino acids: CASSVAYTGELFF. The DNA of the CDR3 is TGTGCCAGCAGCGTAGCCTACACCGGGGAGCTGTTTTTT.

V usage is TRBV29-1 and J usage is TRBJ2-5; 7 bases agree with TRBD1. Germline V gives CDR1 SQVTM, CDR2 ANQGSEA. V lost 7 bases to trimming and J lost 5 bases; unmatched junction nucleotides: 13. The CDR3 is 14 residues long. The CDR3 protein is CSAYRQGFWETQYF. CDR3 DNA sequence: TGCAGCGCCTATCGACAGGGATTTTGGGAGACCCAGTACTTC.

J is TRBJ2-3 and V is TRBV9, with a tentative D call TRBD2 (6 bases). The CDR3 contains 14 residues. With 0 bases removed from V and 7 bases from J, the gap between germline ends came to 12 bases. Germline CDR1 is SGDLS and CDR2 is YYNGEE. Written as DNA, the CDR3 is TGTGCCAGCAGCGTAGCGGGAGCGATGAATACGCAGTATTTT. Translating gives CASSVAGAMNTQYF.

V gene TRBV27 combines with J gene TRBJ2-7; 14 bases agree with TRBD2. CDR1 is MNHEY, CDR2 SMNVEV, per germline (reference sequence). The V and J ends lost 5 bases and 6 bases, in that order; junction bases with no gene match: 9. The CDR3 has 16 amino acids. This chain's CDR3 is CASSRQTSGRAGEQYF. The CDR3 bases are TGTGCCAGCAGTCGGCAGACTAGCGGGAGGGCCGGCGAGCAGTACTTC.

Here the CDR3 reads CASSRTPGFQETQYF. The CDR3 nucleotides read TGTGCCAGCAGCCGAACGCCAGGGTTCCAAGAGACCCAGTACTTC. This sequence joins TRBV13 and TRBJ2-5; TRBD1 might be the D (5 bases). The CDR3 sequence is 15 residues long. The V end lost 5 bases, the J end lost 1 base, and 14 bases lay between the germline ends. Germline CDR1 PRHDT, CDR2 FYEKMQ (reference sequence).

This sequence joins TRBV29-1 and TRBJ2-1, with 8 bases that match TRBD2. Trimming at V came to 7 bases and at J to 4 bases, leaving 9 bases not matched to a gene. The CDR3 is 14 amino acids. Germline CDR1 and CDR2: SQVTM and ANQGSEA. The CDR3 DNA follows: TGCAGCGGGGGCCAAGCGGGAGTTTACAATGAGCAGTTCTTC. Protein: CSGGQAGVYNEQFF.

V usage is TRBV4-2 and J usage is TRBJ2-3; D perhaps matches TRBD1 (5 bases). The CDR3 covers 16 residues. The V end lost 0 bases, the J end lost 2 bases, and 12 bases lay between the germline ends. Germline V gives CDR1 LGHNA, CDR2 YNFKEQ. The DNA for the CDR3 is TGTGCCAGCAGCCAAGATCCCAGGGTTCCCACAGATACGCAGTATTTT. Translation: CASSQDPRVPTDTQYF.

This clone was seen a handful of times. J is TRBJ2-2 and V is TRBV5-1; D is perhaps TRBD1 (6 bases). The V gene's germline CDR1 is SGHRS and CDR2 YFSETQ. V was trimmed by 4 bases and J by 2 bases, leaving 9 bases between them. This CDR3 is 14 amino acids long. The CDR3 reads CASSLRGNTGELFF. In DNA form, the CDR3 reads TGCGCCAGCAGCCTCAGGGGAAACACCGGGGAGCTGTTTTTT.

A remark on this clone: This sample includes further DNA sequences coding for the same CDR3. V usage is TRBV29-1 and J usage is TRBJ2-3, with D tentatively TRBD1 or TRBD2 (5 bases each). V was pared by 4 bases and J by 3 bases, with 11 bases between. Per germline, CDR1 SQVTM and CDR2 ANQGSEA. The CDR3 extends over 13 amino acids. CDR3: CSVVGRGTDTQYF. The CDR3, as DNA: TGCAGCGTTGTGGGGCGCGGGACAGATACGCAGTATTTT.

V and J are TRBV5-6 and TRBJ2-4; either TRBD1 or TRBD2 may supply D (5 bases each). The V and J ends lost 4 bases and 9 bases respectively, with 17 bases between them. CDR1 and CDR2 (germline): SGHDT, YYEEEE. CDR3 length equals 14 residues. The CDR3 reads CASSRGTPFFIQYF. CDR3 nucleotide sequence: TGTGCCAGCAGCAGAGGGACCCCCTTCTTCATTCAGTACTTC.

V is TRBV29-1 and J is TRBJ2-2; D is perhaps TRBD2 (5 bases). The CDR3 is 14 amino acids. The germline V gene encodes CDR1 SQVTM and CDR2 ANQGSEA. Between the trimmed V and J ends, which lost 7 bases and 2 bases, there was a span of 14 bases. The CDR3 DNA reads TGCAGCGCTTGTCCGGACTCAAACACCGGGGAGCTGTTTTTT. It specifies CSACPDSNTGELFF.

The V and J genes are TRBV7-9 and TRBJ2-5; D remains unclear. CDR3 length: 11 amino acids. With 5 bases removed from V and 2 bases from J, the gap between germline ends came to 3 bases. In germline, CDR1 is SEHNR, CDR2 FQNEAQ (reference sequence). CDR3 coding DNA: TGTGCCAGCAGCGCACAAGAGACCCAGTACTTC. Its translation is CASSAQETQYF.

Notes on this clone: The junction departs from the called germline gene at one end, perhaps through a read error. The chain uses TRBV10-3 and TRBJ2-7; D remains ambiguous. Germline loops: CDR1 ENHRY, CDR2 SYGVKD. This CDR3 is built from 15 residues. For the CDR3, the DNA is TGTGCCATCACTGAGGATCCGCAGGCCGCCTACGAGCAGTACTTC. Its protein product is CAITEDPQAAYEQYF.

The chain recombines TRBV29-1 with TRBJ2-1, with D possibly TRBD2 on 5 matching bases. Trimming cost V 3 bases and J 4 bases, with 13 bases left between them. Per the germline V gene, CDR1 is SQVTM and CDR2 is ANQGSEA. CDR3 size: 14 residues. CDR3 sequence reads: CSVDRLTSYNEQFF. CDR3 DNA sequence: TGCAGCGTTGACCGCCTTACTAGTTACAATGAGCAGTTCTTC.

The chain links TRBV30 to TRBJ2-7; no definite D call. The germline gives CDR1 GTSNPN, CDR2 SVGIG (reference sequence). V lost 3 bases and J lost 4, with 13 bases in between. The CDR3 covers 13 residues. CDR3 region: CAWSESLRYEQYF. In nucleotides, the CDR3 is TGTGCCTGGAGCGAGTCGCTGCGGTACGAGCAGTACTTC.

This clone was counted a single time. The genes are TRBV7-2 and TRBJ2-5, with D maybe TRBD1 (6 bases). The CDR3 spans 14 residues. Germline CDR1 SGHTA, CDR2 FQGNSA. V was cut by 1 base and J by 3 bases, with 9 bases left in between. The CDR3 is CASSLVAGEETQYF. CDR3 in DNA: TGTGCCAGCAGCTTAGTGGCAGGGGAAGAGACCCAGTACTTC.